This T cell receptor (beta chain) was identified in a study of cytomegalovirus exposure and HLA in healthy donors. Background on the study: It was reported in a later analysis that the same platform had been used for the roughly 130 validation repertoires as for the roughly 700 first-cohort repertoires. General study findings and limits: That first-cohort TCR clusters tended to co-occur in the 90 to 150 validation repertoires was found in a later analysis. In vitro assays verified that a few CMV-associated chains recognized CMV antigens specifically. Researchers catalogued under 200 TCR beta chains as cytomegalovirus-associated.

The CDR3 loop spans 15 amino acids. Between the trimmed V and J ends, which lost 2 bases and 0 bases, there was a span of 11 bases. CDR1 SGHRS and CDR2 YFSETQ come from the germline V gene. A note on this clone: Its antigen is unidentified.

Generated by immunoSEQ multiplex PCR, the TCRdb table keeps only in-frame clones and is missing some. The sample carries around 70,000 clones, about 94% recorded once. V and J are TRBV5-1 and TRBJ1-1; D unresolved. The sample was PBMCs. The clonotype comes from a man between 18 and 35 years old in good health and CMV-seropositive. The CDR3 here is CASSFFSSMNTEAFF. The CDR3 coding sequence is TGCGCCAGCAGCTTTTTTTCGAGCATGAACACTGAAGCTTTCTTT.